This T cell receptor (beta chain) was captured by sequencing in a study of graft-versus-host responses after intestinal transplantation. This CDR3 comprises 12 residues. Germline values: CDR1 GTSNPN, CDR2 SVGIG (reference sequence). This clone has a single count. Its target is not known. This table comes from immunoSEQ multiplex PCR, and its TCRdb copy is limited to in-frame clones, with some not included. The sample lists just over 95,000 clones, around nine tenths occurring once. The chain joins TRBV30 to TRBJ2-1; 10 bases match TRBD2. The input for sequencing was unstimulated CD4+ T cells sorted from spleen or lymph node cells, taken before intestinal transplant. This receptor was identified in a human donor who received an intestinal transplant. The CDR3 DNA follows: TGTGCTAGAGCGGGGGGGAACAATGAGCAGTTCTTC. Residues: CARAGGNNEQFF.